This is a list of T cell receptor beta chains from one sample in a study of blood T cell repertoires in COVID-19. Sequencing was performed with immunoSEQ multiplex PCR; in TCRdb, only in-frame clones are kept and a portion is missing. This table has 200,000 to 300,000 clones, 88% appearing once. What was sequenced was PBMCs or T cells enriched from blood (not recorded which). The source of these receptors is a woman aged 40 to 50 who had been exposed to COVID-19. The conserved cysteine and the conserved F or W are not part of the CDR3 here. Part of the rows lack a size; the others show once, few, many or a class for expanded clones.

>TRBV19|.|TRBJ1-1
ASKGTLLGSTEAF
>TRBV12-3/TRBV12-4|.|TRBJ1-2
ASTPWGAYGYT
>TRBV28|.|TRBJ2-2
ASSLALPGELF
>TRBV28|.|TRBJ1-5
ASSSWSGRGGVNQPQH
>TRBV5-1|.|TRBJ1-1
ASAMGLGDTEAF
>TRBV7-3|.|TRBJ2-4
ASSFLVNPGNIQY
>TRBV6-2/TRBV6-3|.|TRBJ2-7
ASSWTGTSGEQY
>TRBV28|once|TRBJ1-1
ASSAPGLRMNTEAF
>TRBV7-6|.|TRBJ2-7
ASSLAGTSGDEQY
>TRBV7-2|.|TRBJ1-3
ASSLGPSSGNTIY
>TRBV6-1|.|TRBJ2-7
ASSEPGQAAYEQY
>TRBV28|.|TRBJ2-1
ASSLTSGRNEQF
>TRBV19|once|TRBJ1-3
ASSIGIIQDRTGNTIY
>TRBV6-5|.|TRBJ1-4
ASSRTGGGYEKLF
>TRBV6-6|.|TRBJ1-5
ASGGGSNQPQH
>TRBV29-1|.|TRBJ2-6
SVRESGANVLT
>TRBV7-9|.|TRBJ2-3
ASSSYDRGREADTQY
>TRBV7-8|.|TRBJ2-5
ASSSGLAGFETQY
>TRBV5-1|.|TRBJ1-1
ASSGQGARIEKAF
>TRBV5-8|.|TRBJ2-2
ASTRTGELF
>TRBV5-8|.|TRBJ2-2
ATVPPGQWVGELF
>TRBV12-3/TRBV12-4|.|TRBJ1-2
ASSFTRVDGYT
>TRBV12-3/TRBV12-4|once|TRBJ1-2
ASSFRRGHGYT
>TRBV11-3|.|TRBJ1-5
ASSQGGSSNQPQH
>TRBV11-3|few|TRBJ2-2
ASSLDRGDGTGELF
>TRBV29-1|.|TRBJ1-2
SVDQLRGSYGYT
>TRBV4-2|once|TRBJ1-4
ASSHPRGQYNEKLF
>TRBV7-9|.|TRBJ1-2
ASSLVGGSTGVYNGYT
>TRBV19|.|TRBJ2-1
ASSGGEFNNEQF
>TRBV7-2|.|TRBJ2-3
ASSLRAPDTQY
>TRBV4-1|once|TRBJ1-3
ASSQPPGKNTIY
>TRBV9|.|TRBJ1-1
ASSVGGASTEAF
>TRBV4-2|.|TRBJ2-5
ASSETLPTAETQY
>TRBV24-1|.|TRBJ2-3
ATSEYGLAGLDTQY
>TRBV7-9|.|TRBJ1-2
ASSSWRTYGYT
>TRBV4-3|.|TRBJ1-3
ASSQHRVYSGNTIY
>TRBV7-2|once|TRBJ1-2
ASSLAGAYGYT
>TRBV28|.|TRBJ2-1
ASSPIRGGLYNEQF
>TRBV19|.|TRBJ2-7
ASSRKGQGTYEQY
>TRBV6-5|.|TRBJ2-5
ASSPTGTGTQY
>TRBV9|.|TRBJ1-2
ASSPGGGRPITNYGYT
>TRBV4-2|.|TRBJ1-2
ASSQDIGQYYGYT
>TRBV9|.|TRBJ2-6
ASSVEGAGANVLT
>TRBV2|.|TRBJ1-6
ASSVAGPRAPLH
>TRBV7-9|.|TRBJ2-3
ASSLGLAGARTDTQY
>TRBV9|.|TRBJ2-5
ASSFGTGLKTQY
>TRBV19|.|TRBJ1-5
AGGQGDRGRQPQH
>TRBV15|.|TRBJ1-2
ATSSSTGANYGYT
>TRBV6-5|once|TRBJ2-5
ASSPGLGQETQY
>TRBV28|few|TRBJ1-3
ASSSPGGRNTIY
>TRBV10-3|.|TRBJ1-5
AISESVDRNQPQH
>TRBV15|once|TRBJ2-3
ATSGGTDLYTDTQY
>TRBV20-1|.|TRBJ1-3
SASVGAGNTIY
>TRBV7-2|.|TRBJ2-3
ASSSMTGDLGRDTQY